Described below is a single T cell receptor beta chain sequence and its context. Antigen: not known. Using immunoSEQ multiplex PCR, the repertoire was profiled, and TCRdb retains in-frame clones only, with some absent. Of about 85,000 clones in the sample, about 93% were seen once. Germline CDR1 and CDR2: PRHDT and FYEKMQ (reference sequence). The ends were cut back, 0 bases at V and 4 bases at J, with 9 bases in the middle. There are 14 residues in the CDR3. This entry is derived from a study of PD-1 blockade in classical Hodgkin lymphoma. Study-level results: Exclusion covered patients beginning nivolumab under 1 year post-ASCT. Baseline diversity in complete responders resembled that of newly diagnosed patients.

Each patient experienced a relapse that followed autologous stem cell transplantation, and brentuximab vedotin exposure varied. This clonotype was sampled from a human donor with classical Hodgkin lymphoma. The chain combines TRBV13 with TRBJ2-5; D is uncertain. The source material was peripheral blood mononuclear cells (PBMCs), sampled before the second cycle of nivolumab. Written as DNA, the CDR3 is TGTGCCAGCAGCTTAGGCATAAGTCTAGAGACCCAGTACTTC. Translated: CASSLGISLETQYF. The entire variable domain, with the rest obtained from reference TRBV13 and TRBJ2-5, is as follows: AAGVIQSPRHLIKEKRETATLKCYPIPRHDTVYWYQQGPGQDPQFLISFYEKMQSDKGSIPDRFSAQQFSDYHSELNMSSLELGDSALYFCASSLGISLETQYFGPGTRLLVL.